This TCR beta chain came from a study of T cells in Graves' hyperthyroidism and ophthalmopathy. The V and J ends lost 0 bases and 2 bases respectively, with 12 bases between them. There are 16 residues in the CDR3. Germline CDR1 and CDR2: SGHDT and YYEEEE. This clonotype was observed a few times. The antigen is undetermined. Study conclusions and caveats: The model forecast ophthalmopathy, anticipating it by a median about six months before onset.

Researchers barred patients who had uncontrolled infection, other autoimmune disease, pregnancy or lactation. Diagnoses were made from clinical symptoms, serum measures (thyroxine and TRAb), thyroid ultrasound and orbital computed tomography. TCR beta CDR3 regions were amplified from RNA. HTBI primers were employed in a first-round RT-PCR of the TCR CDR3. TCRdb re-analysed the multiplex PCR reads in MiXCR, keeping a single row per CDR3 protein. The table has over 650,000 distinct CDR3 sequences, about a sixth seen once. This chain links TRBV5-6 with TRBJ2-1, with D possibly being TRBD2 (5 bases). Specimen: blood. This TCR was sampled from a young man with Graves' hyperthyroidism. The CDR3 DNA sequence: TGTGCCAGCAGCTTGGCCGGGAAGACCCCCTACAATGAGCAGTTCTTC. Its protein product is CASSLAGKTPYNEQFF.